This paragraph covers one T cell receptor beta chain sequence. Its cognate antigen is unknown. The sample belongs to a study of OX40 agonist ivuxolimab in advanced cancers. General study results and limits: Clonal expansion by week 6 occurred in CD4+ and CD8+ blood T cells (at 0.1 to 3.0 mg/kg).

The table came from immunoSEQ multiplex PCR; TCRdb's copy has only in-frame clones and leaves some out. The sample has under 70,000 clones; roughly 89% are singletons. The CDR3 has 14 residues. V gave up 3 bases and J gave up 4 bases; unmatched junction bases: 3. Germline V lookup: CDR1 SGDLS, CDR2 YYNGEE. This chain joins TRBV9 and TRBJ2-7; 11 bases match TRBD1. This TCR came from an adult with an advanced solid tumor such as melanoma, head and neck, liver or kidney cancer. The sequenced sample was CD4+ or CD8+ T cells sorted from blood, obtained in a trial of the OX40 agonist ivuxolimab. The CDR3 protein is CASSAGQGGYEQYF. CDR3 bases: TGTGCCAGCAGCGCGGGACAGGGGGGGTACGAGCAGTACTTC. Full variable domain (missing parts from reference TRBV9 and TRBJ2-7): DSGVTQTPKHLITATGQRVTLRCSPRSGDLSVYWYQQSLDQGLQFLIQYYNGEERAKGNILERFSAQQFPDLHSELNLSSLELGDSALYFCASSAGQGGYEQYFGPGTRLTVT.